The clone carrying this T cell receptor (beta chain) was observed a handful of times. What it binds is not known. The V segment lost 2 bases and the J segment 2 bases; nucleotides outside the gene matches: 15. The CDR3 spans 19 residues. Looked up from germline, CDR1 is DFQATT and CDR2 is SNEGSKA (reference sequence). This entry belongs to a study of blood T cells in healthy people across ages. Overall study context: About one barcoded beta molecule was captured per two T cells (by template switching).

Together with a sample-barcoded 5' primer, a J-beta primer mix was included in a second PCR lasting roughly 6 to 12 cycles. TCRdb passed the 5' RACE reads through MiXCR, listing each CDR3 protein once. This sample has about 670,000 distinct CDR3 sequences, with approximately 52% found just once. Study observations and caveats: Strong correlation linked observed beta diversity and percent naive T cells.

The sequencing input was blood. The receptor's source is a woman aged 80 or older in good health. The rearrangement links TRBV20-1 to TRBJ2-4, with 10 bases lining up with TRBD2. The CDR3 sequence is CSARSPPGERGGSKNIQYF. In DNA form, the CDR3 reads TGCAGTGCTAGAAGCCCCCCGGGGGAGCGGGGGGGCTCCAAAAACATTCAGTACTTC.